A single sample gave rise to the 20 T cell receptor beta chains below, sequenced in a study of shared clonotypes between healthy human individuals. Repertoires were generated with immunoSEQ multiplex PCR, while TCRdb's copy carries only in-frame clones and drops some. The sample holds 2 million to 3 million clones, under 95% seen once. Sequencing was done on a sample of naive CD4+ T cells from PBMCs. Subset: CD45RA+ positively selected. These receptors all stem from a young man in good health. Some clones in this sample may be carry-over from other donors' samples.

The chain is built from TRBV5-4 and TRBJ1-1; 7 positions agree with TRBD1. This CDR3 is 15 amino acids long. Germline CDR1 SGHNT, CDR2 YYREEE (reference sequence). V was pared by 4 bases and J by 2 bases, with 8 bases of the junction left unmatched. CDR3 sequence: CASSKPGTENTEAFF. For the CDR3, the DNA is TGTGCCAGCAGCAAACCCGGGACAGAAAACACTGAAGCTTTCTTT.

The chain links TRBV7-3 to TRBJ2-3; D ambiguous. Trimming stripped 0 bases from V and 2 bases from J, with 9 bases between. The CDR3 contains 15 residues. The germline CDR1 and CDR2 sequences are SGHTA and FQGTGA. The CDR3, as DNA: TGTGCCAGCAGCTTAACGGGCGGCAACACAGATACGCAGTATTTT. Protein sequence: CASSLTGGNTDTQYF.

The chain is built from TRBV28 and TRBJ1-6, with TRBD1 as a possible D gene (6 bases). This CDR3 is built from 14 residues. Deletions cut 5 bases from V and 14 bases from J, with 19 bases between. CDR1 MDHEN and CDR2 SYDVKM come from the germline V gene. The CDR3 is CASSLTYRESALHF. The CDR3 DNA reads TGTGCCAGCAGTCTGACGTACAGGGAGTCGGCCCTCCACTTT.

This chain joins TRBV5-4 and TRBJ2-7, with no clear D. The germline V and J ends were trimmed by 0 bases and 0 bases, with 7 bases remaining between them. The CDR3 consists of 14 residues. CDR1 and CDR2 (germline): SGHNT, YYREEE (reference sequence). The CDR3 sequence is CASSLDSFSYEQYF. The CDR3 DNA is TGTGCCAGCAGCTTGGACAGCTTCTCCTACGAGCAGTACTTC. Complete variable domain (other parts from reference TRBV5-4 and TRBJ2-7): ETGVTQSPTHLIKTRGQQVTLRCSSQSGHNTVSWYQQALGQGPQFIFQYYREEENGRGNFPPRFSGLQFPNYSSELNVNALELDDSALYLCASSLDSFSYEQYFGPGTRLTVT.

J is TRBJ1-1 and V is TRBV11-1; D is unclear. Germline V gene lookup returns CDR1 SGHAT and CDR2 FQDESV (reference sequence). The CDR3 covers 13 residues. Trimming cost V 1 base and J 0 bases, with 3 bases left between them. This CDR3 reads CASSLVVNTEAFF. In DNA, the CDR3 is TGTGCCAGCAGCTTAGTTGTGAACACTGAAGCTTTCTTT.

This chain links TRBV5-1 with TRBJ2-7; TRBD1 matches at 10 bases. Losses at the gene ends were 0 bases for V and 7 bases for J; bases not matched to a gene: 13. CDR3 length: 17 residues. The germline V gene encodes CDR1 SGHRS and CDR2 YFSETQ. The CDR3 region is CASSLANRRQGAEEQYF. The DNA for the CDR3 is TGCGCCAGCAGCTTGGCCAATCGGAGACAGGGGGCAGAAGAGCAGTACTTC.

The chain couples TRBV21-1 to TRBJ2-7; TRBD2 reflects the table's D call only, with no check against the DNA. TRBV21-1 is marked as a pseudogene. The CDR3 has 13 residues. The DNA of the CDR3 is TGTGCCAGCCGCCCCCGGGTTTCCTACGAGCAGTACTTC. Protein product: CASRPRVSYEQYF.

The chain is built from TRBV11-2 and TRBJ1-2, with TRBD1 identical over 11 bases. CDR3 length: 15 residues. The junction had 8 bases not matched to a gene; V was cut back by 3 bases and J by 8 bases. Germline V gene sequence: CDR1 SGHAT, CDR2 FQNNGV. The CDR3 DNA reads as TGTGCCAGCAGCTTCCAAGGACAGGGGGCTGGGGGCTACACCTTC. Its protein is CASSFQGQGAGGYTF. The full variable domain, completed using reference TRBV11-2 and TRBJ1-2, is EAGVAQSPRYKIIEKRQSVAFWCNPISGHATLYWYQQILGQGPKLLIQFQNNGVVDDSQLPKDRFSAERLKGVDSTLKIQPAKLEDSAVYLCASSFQGQGAGGYTFGSGTRLTVV.

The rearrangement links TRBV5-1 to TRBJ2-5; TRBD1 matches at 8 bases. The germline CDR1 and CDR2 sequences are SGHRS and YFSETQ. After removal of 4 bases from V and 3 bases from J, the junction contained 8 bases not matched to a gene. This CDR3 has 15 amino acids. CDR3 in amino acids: CASSIRTGLEETQYF. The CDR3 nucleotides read TGCGCCAGCAGCATTAGGACAGGGTTGGAAGAGACCCAGTACTTC.

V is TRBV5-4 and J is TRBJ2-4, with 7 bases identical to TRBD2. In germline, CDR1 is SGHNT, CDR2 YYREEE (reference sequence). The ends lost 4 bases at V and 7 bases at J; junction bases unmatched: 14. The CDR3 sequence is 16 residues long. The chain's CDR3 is CASSPGLLGGLNIQYF. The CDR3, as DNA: TGTGCCAGCAGCCCCGGTTTATTGGGAGGGCTTAACATTCAGTACTTC.

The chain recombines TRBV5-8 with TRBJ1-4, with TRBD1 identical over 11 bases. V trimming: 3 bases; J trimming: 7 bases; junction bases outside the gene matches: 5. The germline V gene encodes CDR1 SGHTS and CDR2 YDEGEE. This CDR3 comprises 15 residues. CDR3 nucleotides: TGTGCCAGCAGCTCGTACGGGACAGGGGGTGAAAAACTGTTTTTT. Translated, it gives CASSSYGTGGEKLFF.

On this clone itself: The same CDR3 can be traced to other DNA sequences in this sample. DNA for the CDR3: TGCGCCAGCAGCCAAGCCCAGGGGGCCTACGAGCAGTACTTC. It yields the protein CASSQAQGAYEQYF. The rearrangement uses TRBV4-1 and TRBJ2-7, with 7 bases identical to TRBD1. This CDR3 is 14 amino acids long. V was clipped by 1 base and J by 2 bases; unmatched bases: 2. Germline lookup yields CDR1 MGHRA and CDR2 YSYEKL.

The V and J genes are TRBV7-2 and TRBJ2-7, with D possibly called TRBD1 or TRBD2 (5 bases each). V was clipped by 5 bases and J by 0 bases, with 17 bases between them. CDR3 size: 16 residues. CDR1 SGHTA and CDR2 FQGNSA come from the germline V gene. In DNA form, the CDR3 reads TGTGCCAGCAGCCCTCCGGGACGGATGAGCTCCTACGAGCAGTACTTC. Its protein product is CASSPPGRMSSYEQYF.

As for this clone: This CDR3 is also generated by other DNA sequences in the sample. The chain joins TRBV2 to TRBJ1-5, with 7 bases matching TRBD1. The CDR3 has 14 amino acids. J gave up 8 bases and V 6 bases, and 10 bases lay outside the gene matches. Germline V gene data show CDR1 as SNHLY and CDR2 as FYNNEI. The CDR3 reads CASRGDRGLEPQHF. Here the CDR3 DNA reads TGTGCCAGCAGGGGGGACAGAGGGTTGGAGCCCCAGCATTTT.

CDR3 protein: CASSLKGRNQPQHF. In DNA form, the CDR3 reads TGTGCCAGCAGCTTAAAGGGGAGAAATCAGCCCCAGCATTTT. The rearrangement uses TRBV6-5 and TRBJ1-5; maybe TRBD1 (5 bases). The V end lost 6 bases, the J end lost 4 bases, and 13 bases lay between the germline ends. In germline, CDR1 is MNHEY, CDR2 SVGAGI. The CDR3 is 14 residues long.

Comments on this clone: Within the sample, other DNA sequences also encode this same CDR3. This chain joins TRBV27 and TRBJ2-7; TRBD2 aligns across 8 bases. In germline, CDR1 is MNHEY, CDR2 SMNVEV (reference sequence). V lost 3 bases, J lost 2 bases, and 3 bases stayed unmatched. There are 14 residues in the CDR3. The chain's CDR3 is CASSLGRGAYEQYF. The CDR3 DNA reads TGTGCCAGCAGTTTGGGGCGGGGGGCCTACGAGCAGTACTTC.

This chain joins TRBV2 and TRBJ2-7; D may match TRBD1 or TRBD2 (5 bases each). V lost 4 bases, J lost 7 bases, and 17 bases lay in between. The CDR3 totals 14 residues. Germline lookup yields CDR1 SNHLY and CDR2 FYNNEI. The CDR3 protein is CASSVGTAMGEQYF. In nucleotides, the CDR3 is TGTGCCAGCAGTGTTGGGACCGCCATGGGGGAGCAGTACTTC.

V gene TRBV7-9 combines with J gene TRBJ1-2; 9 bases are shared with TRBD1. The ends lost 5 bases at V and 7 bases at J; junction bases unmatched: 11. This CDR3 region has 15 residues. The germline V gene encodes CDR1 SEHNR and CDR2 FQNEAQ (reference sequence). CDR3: CASSPWDRETAGYTF. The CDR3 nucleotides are TGTGCCAGCAGCCCTTGGGACAGGGAGACGGCTGGCTACACCTTC.

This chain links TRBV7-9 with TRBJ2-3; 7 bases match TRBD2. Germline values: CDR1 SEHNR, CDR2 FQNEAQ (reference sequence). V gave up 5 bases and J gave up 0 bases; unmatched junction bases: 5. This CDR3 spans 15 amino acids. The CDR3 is CASSRGETSTDTQYF. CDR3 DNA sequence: TGTGCCAGCAGCCGGGGGGAGACTAGCACAGATACGCAGTATTTT.

CDR3 protein: CASNDRAPSYEQYF. The CDR3 region has the DNA TGTGCCAGCAACGACAGGGCCCCCTCCTACGAGCAGTACTTC. V usage is TRBV2 and J usage is TRBJ2-7; 7 bases align to TRBD1. This CDR3 comprises 14 residues. Germline loops: CDR1 SNHLY, CDR2 FYNNEI. V lost 7 bases and J lost 0; bases outside the gene matches: 6.